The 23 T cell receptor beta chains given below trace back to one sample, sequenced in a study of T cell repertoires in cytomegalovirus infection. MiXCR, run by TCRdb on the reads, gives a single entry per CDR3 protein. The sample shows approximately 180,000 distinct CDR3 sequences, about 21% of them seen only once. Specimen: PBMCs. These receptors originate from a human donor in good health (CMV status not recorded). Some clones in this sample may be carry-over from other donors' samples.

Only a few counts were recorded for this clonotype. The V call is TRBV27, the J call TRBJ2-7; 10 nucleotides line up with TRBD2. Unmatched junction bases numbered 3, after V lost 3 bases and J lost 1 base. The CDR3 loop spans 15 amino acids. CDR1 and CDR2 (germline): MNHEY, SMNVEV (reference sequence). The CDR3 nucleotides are TGTGCCAGCAGTTTCCTAGCGGGAGCTTCCTACGAGCAGTACTTC. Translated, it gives CASSFLAGASYEQYF.

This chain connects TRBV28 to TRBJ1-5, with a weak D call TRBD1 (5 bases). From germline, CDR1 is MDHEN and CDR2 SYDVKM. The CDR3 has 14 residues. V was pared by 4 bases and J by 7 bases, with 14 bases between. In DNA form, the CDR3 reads TGTGCCAGCAGTTCCGATTGGGGCGGACAGCCCCAGCATTTT. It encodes CASSSDWGGQPQHF.

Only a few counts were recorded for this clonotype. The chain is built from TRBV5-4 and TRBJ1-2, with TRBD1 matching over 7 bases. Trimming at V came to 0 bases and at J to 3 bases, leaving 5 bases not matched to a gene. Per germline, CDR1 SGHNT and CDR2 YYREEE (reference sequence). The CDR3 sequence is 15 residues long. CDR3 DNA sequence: TGTGCCAGCAGCTTGGTGGGACAGACGCACTATGGCTACACCTTC. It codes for CASSLVGQTHYGYTF. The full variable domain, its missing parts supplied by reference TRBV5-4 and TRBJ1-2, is ETGVTQSPTHLIKTRGQQVTLRCSSQSGHNTVSWYQQALGQGPQFIFQYYREEENGRGNFPPRFSGLQFPNYSSELNVNALELDDSALYLCASSLVGQTHYGYTFGSGTRLTVV.

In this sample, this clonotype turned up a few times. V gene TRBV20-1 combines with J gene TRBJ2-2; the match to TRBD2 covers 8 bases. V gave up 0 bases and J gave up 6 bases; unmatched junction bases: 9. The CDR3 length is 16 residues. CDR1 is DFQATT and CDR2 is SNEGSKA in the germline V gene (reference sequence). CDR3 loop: CSARDPGGAIAGELFF. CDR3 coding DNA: TGCAGTGCTAGAGATCCGGGGGGGGCTATCGCCGGGGAGCTGTTTTTT.

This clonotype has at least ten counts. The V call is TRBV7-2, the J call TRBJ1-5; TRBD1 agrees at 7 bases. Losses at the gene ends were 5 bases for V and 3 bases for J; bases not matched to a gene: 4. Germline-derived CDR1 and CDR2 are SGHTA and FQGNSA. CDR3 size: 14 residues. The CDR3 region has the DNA TGTGCCAGCAGCCCCGGACAGGTCAATCAGCCCCAGCATTTT. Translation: CASSPGQVNQPQHF.

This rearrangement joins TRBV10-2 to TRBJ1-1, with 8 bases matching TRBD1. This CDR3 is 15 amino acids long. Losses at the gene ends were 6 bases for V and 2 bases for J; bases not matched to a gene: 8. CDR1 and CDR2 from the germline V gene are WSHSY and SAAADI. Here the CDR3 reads CASSPTGEGNTEAFF. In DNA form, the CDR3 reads TGCGCCAGCAGCCCGACAGGGGAGGGAAACACTGAAGCTTTCTTT.

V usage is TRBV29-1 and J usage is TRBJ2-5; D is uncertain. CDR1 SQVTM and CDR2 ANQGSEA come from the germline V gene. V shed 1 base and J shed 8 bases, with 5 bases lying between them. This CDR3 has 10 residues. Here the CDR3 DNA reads TGCAGCGTTGAAGCTGTCACCCAGTACTTC. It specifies CSVEAVTQYF.

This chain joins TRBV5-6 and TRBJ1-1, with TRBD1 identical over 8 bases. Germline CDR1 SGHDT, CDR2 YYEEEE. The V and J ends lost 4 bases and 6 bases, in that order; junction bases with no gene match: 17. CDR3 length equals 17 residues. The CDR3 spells CASSRSLNGQGRAEAFF. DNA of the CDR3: TGTGCCAGCAGCCGAAGTTTGAACGGACAGGGCCGAGCTGAAGCTTTCTTT.

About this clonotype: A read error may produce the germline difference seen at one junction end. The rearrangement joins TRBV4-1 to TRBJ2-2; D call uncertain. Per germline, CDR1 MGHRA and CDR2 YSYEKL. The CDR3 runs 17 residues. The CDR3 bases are TGTGCCAGCAGCCATGGCACAGACGGGTGGATGGCCGGGCAGCTGTTTTTT. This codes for CASSHGTDGWMAGQLFF.

The CDR3 here is CASYINTEAFF. In DNA, the CDR3 is TGTGCCAGCTATATCAACACTGAAGCTTTCTTT. The chain joins TRBV28 to TRBJ1-1; D is uncertain. Germline assignment: CDR1 MDHEN and CDR2 SYDVKM. V shed 8 bases and J shed 2 bases, with 6 bases lying between them. The CDR3 consists of 11 residues.

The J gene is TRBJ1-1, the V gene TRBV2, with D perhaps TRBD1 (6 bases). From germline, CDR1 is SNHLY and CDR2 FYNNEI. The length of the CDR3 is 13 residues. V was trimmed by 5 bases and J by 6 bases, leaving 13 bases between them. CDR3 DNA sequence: TGTGCCAGCAGTCCACCAGGACAGCCTGAAGCTTTCTTT. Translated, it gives CASSPPGQPEAFF.

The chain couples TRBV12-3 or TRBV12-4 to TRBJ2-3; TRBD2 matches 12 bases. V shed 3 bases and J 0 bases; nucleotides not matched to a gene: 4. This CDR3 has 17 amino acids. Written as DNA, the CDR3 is TGTGCCAGCAGTTTCCGGACTAGCGGGACTAGCACAGATACGCAGTATTTT. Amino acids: CASSFRTSGTSTDTQYF.

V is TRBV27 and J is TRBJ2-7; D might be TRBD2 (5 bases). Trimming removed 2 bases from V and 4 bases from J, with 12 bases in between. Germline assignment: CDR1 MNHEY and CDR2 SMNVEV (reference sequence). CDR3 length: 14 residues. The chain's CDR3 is CASSLMARGYEQYF. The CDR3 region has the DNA TGTGCCAGCAGTTTAATGGCCCGAGGGTACGAGCAGTACTTC.

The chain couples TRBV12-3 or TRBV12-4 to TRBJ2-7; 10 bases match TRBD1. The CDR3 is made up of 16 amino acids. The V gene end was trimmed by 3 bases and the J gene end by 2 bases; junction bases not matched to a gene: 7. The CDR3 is CASSFHPGQGPYEQYF. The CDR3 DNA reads TGTGCCAGCAGTTTTCATCCGGGACAGGGGCCCTACGAGCAGTACTTC.

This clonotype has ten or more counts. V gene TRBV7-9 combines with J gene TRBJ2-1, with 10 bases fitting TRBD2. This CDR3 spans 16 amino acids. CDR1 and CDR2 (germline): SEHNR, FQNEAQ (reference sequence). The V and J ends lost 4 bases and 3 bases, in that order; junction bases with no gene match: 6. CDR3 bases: TGTGCCAGCAGCTCCCCAGGACTAGCGGACTACAATGAGCAGTTCTTC. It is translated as CASSSPGLADYNEQFF.

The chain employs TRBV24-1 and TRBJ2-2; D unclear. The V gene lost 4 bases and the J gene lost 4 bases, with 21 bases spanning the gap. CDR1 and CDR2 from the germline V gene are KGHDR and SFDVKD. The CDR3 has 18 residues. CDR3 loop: CATSDPPGLGPSTGELFF. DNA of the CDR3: TGTGCCACCAGTGACCCCCCCGGGTTGGGCCCGAGCACCGGGGAGCTGTTTTTT.

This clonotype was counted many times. CDR3 protein: CASSLKQGTGYTF. For the CDR3, the DNA is TGTGCCAGCAGCCTTAAACAGGGTACGGGCTACACCTTC. V is TRBV7-2 and J is TRBJ1-2, with D possibly being TRBD1 (6 bases). V lost 5 bases, J lost 8 bases, and 15 bases lay in between. Looked up from germline, CDR1 is SGHTA and CDR2 is FQGNSA. The CDR3 contains 13 residues.

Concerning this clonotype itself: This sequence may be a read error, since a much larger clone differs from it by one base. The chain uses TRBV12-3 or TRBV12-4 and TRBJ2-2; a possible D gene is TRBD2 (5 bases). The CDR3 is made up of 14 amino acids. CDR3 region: CASSPQAIHGDLFF. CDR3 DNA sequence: TGTGCCAGCAGCCCTCAAGCGATCCACGGGGATCTGTTTTTT.

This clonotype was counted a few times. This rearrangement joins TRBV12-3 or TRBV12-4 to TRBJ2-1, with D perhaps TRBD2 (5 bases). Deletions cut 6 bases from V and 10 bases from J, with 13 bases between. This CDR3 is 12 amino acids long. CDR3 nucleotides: TGTGCCAGCAGCTCCCGGGAAACGGAGCAGTTCTTC. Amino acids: CASSSRETEQFF.

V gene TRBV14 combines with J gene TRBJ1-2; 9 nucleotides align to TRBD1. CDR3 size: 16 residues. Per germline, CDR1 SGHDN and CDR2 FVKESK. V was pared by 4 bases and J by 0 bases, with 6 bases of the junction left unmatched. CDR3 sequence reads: CASSLGQGIANYGYTF. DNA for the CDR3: TGTGCCAGCAGCCTCGGACAGGGGATCGCTAACTATGGCTACACCTTC.

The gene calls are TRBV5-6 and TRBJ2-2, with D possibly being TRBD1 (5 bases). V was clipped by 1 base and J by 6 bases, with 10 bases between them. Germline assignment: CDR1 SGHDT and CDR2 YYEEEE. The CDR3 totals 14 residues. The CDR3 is CASSLWQGSGELFF. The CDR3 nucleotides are TGTGCCAGCAGCTTGTGGCAGGGCTCCGGGGAGCTGTTTTTT.

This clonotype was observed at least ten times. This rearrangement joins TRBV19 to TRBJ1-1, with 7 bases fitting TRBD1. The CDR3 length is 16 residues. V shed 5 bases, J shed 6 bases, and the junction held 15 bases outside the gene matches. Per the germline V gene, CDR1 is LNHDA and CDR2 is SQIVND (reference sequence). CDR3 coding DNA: TGTGCCAGTAGTCGGACAGGAACACTAATGGACGCTGAAGCTTTCTTT. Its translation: CASSRTGTLMDAEAFF.

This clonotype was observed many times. This CDR3 reads CASSSRGDAGNEQFF. The CDR3 region has the DNA TGTGCCAGCAGTTCCAGGGGCGATGCGGGCAATGAGCAGTTCTTC. The gene calls are TRBV12-3 or TRBV12-4 and TRBJ2-1, with D perhaps TRBD1 (6 bases). The CDR3 totals 15 residues. V gave up 4 bases and J gave up 6 bases, with 16 bases separating them.